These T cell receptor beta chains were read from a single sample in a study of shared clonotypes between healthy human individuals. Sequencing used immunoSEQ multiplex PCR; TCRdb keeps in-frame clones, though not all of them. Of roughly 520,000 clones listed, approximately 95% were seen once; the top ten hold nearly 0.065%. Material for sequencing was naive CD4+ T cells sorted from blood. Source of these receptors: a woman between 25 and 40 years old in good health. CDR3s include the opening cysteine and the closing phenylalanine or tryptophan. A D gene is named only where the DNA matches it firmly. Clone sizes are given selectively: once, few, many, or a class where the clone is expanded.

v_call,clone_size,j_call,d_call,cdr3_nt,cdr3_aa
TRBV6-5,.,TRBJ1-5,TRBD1,TGTGCCAGCAGTTCCTACAGGGGGCGCGGTCAGCCCCAGCATTTT,CASSSYRGRGQPQHF
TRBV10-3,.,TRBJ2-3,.,TGTGCCATCAGTGAGTCCCCCTTTCCCACCACAGCAAACACAGATACGCAGTATTTT,CAISESPFPTTANTDTQYF
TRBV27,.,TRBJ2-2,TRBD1,TGTGCCAGCAGTTCGACAGGGTCGAACACCGGGGAGCTGTTTTTT,CASSSTGSNTGELFF
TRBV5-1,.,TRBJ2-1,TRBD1,TGCGCCAGCAGCGCTTGGGACAGACCCTACAATGAGCAGTTCTTC,CASSAWDRPYNEQFF
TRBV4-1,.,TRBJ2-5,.,TGCGCCAGCAGCCAAGGATCCGGAGAGTGGGAGACCCAGTACTTC,CASSQGSGEWETQYF
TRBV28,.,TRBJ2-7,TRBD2,TGTGCCAGCAGTTTAGCGGGAGAGCTTTACGAGCAGTACTTC,CASSLAGELYEQYF
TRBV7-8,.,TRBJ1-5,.,TGTGCCAGCAGCACGTACAGGGCCCCGGGATGGCCCCAGCATTTT,CASSTYRAPGWPQHF
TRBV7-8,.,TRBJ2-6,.,TGTGCCAGCAGCCGATTAGGGCTCTCTGGGGCCAACGTCCTGACTTTC,CASSRLGLSGANVLTF
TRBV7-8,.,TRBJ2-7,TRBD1,TGTGCCAGCAGCCCAAAGAGAAACCGGGACAGGGACTACGAGCAGTACTTC,CASSPKRNRDRDYEQYF
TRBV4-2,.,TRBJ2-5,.,TGTGCCAGCAGCCAAGAAGGGGGGCCCGAAGAGACCCAGTACTTC,CASSQEGGPEETQYF
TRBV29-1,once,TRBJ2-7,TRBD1,TGCAGCGTTACAGGGGCCCTTTCCTACGAGCAGTACTTC,CSVTGALSYEQYF
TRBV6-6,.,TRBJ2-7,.,TGTGCCAGCAGTTACGGGCCGGGAGTCTACGAGCAGTACTTC,CASSYGPGVYEQYF
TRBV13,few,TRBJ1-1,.,TGTGCCAGCAGCTTAAACACCAACACTGAAGCTTTCTTT,CASSLNTNTEAFF
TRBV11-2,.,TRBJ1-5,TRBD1,TGTGCCAGCAGCCTAAACAACGACAGGGGCAATCAGCCCCAGCATTTT,CASSLNNDRGNQPQHF
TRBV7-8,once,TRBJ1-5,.,TGTGCCAGCACTCGAGACAGGTTTTCTAGCAATCAGCCCCAGCATTTT,CASTRDRFSSNQPQHF
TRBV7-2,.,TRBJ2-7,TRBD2,TGTGCCAGCAGAGGACTAGCGGGAGTCCACGAGCAGTACTTC,CASRGLAGVHEQYF
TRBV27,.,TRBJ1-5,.,TGTGCCAGCAGCAGGTATAGCAATCAGCCCCAGCATTTT,CASSRYSNQPQHF
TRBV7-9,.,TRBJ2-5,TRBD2,TGTGCCAGCAGCTCACTAGCGGGAGGGTCCCCAATTATCGACTTC,CASSSLAGGSPIIDF
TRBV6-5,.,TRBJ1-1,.,TGTGCCAGCAGTCGGGCCATTAATCAGGAAGCTTTCTTT,CASSRAINQEAFF
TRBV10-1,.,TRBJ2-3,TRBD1,TGCGCCAGCAGTCTAGGGACAGGGGCAGATACGCAGTATTTT,CASSLGTGADTQYF
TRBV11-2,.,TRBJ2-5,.,TGTGCCAGCAGGGCCAATCAGGGGGGGAGAGACTTC,CASRANQGGRDF
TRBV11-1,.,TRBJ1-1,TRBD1,TGTGCCAGCAGCTTAGTGATACAGGGGGCCGGGACTGAAGCTTTCTTT,CASSLVIQGAGTEAFF
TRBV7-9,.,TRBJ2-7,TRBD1,TGTGCCAGCAGCCGGGACAGGGGTTACGAGCAGTACTTC,CASSRDRGYEQYF
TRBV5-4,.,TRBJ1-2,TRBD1,TGTGCCAGCAGCTTGGGATCAGGGGGAAACTATGGCTACACCTTC,CASSLGSGGNYGYTF
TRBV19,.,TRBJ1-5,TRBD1,TGTGCCAGTAGTAACGGGGACAGGGATTATCAGCCCCAGCATTTT,CASSNGDRDYQPQHF
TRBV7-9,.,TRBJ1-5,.,TGTGCCAGCAGCTTAGATGGGTTAAGCAATCAGCCCCAGCATTTT,CASSLDGLSNQPQHF
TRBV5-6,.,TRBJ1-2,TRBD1,TGTGCCAGCAGCTTTGGAGGACAGGGGAACCACTATGGCTACACCTTC,CASSFGGQGNHYGYTF
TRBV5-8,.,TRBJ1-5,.,TGTGCCAGCAGCTTGGTGGGTAGGGGGGGCAATCAGCCCCAGCATTTT,CASSLVGRGGNQPQHF
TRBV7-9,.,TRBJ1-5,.,TGTGCCAGCAGTGGCGACAGTGGAGCCTATAATCAGCCCCAGCATTTT,CASSGDSGAYNQPQHF
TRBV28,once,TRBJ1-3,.,TGTGCCAGCACCCTCGCTGGCGTTGTCCGCCGGTCGTCTGGAAACACCATATATTTT,CASTLAGVVRRSSGNTIYF
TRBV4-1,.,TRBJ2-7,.,TGCGCCAGCAGCGAAAAGGGAATCTACGAGCAGTACTTC,CASSEKGIYEQYF
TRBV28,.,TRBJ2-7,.,TGTGCCAGCAGTTTTATTGTCAGCCGGAGGGGAGTCCTTTACGAGCAGTACTTC,CASSFIVSRRGVLYEQYF
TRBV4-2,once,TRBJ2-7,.,TGTGCCAGCAGCCAAGATCCGCGGGGATCCTCCTACGAGCAGTACTTC,CASSQDPRGSSYEQYF
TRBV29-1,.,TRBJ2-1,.,TGCAGCGGAGGGTTTGTGTCAATTCTGGGTGAGCAGTTCTTC,CSGGFVSILGEQFF
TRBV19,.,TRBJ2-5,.,TGTGCCAGTAGTTTTGCATTAGGCTCCGAGACCCAGTACTTC,CASSFALGSETQYF
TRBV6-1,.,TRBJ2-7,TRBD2,TGTGCCAGCAGTGTGGCGGGAGCCTCCTACGAGCAGTACTTC,CASSVAGASYEQYF
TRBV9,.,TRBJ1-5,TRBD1,TGTGCCAGCAGCGTAGAGGTGTGGACAGGGGGCGGATTGGGAACTCAGCCCCAGCATTTT,CASSVEVWTGGGLGTQPQHF
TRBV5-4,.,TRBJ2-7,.,TGTGCCAGCAGCAAAGGCGGAGGGGCGGGCTACGAGCAGTACTTC,CASSKGGGAGYEQYF
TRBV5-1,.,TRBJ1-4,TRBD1,TGCGCCAGCAGCTCAGGGGGCGCGAGTGAAAAACTGTTTTTT,CASSSGGASEKLFF
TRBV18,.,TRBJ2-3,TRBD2,TGTGCCAGCTCACGAACCGGGACTAGCGGCACAGATACGCAGTATTTT,CASSRTGTSGTDTQYF
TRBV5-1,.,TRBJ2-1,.,TGCGCCAGCAGCTTACAAGTTCGCAATGAGCAGTTCTTC,CASSLQVRNEQFF
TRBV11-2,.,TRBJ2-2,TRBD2,TGTGCCAGCAGCCGAACTAGCGGGAGGAACACCGGGGAGCTGTTTTTT,CASSRTSGRNTGELFF
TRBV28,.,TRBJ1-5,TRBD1,TGTGCCAGCAGTATACCCAGGGGGGAGCAGCCCCAGCATTTT,CASSIPRGEQPQHF
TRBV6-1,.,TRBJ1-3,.,TGTGCCAGCAGTGTGACAGTTCTTAGCTCTGGAAACACCATATATTTT,CASSVTVLSSGNTIYF
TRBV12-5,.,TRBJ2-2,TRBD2,TGTGCTAGTGGGTTGGACAAAAAGCTAGCGGGCGGAGGGTTAAAGCCGCTCACCGGGGAGCTGTTTTTT,CASGLDKKLAGGGLKPLTGELFF
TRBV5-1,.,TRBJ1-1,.,TGCGCCAGCAGCGGATCATCAGGGTTGAACACTGAAGCTTTCTTT,CASSGSSGLNTEAFF
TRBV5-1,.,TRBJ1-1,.,TGCGCCAGCAGCTTGGTCCCCCCCCCTGGGGACACTGAAGCTTTCTTT,CASSLVPPPGDTEAFF
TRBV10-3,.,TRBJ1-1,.,TGTGCCATCAGGAAAGACGCCAGGGCGGGGGAAAACACTGAAGCTTTCTTT,CAIRKDARAGENTEAFF
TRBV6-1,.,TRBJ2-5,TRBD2,TGTGCCAGCAGGGGGGTAGCGGGCCTCCAAGAGACCCAGTACTTC,CASRGVAGLQETQYF
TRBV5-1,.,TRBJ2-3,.,TGCGCCAGCAGCCTGGAGGGGACGGGGGCAGATACGCAGTATTTT,CASSLEGTGADTQYF
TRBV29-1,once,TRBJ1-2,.,TGCAGCGTTGGGGTGAGCAGGGGTGACTATGGCTACACCTTC,CSVGVSRGDYGYTF